The T cell receptor beta chain described here comes from a study of a mutant IDH1 vaccine in newly diagnosed glioma. Study-level information: Treated patients showed a male proportion of about 60%, a female proportion of about 40%, and a mean age of around 40 years. Previous care, which was radiotherapy, temozolomide, or both, most often involved both.

CDR3 size: 14 residues. V gave up 6 bases and J gave up 4 bases; unmatched junction bases: 3. Germline V lookup: CDR1 LNHDA, CDR2 SQIVND (reference sequence). Details on this clone: Its antigen is unidentified.

Noted time point: week 35, safety follow-up. Every vaccination contained 300 ug of the mutant IDH1 20-mer peptide and was paired with topical imiquimod. Measured with immunoSEQ multiplex PCR; TCRdb has only the in-frame clones, and not every one. The sample yields some 33,000 clones, roughly three quarters seen once. This receptor was obtained from a middle-aged woman with glioma. The source material was PBMCs, sampled from a glioma patient whose treatment included an IDH1 peptide vaccine. This chain links TRBV19 with TRBJ1-1, with 12 bases that match TRBD1. In DNA, the CDR3 is TGTGCCAGTAGGCCGGGACAGGGGGCCACTGAAGCTTTCTTT. This translates into CASRPGQGATEAFF.